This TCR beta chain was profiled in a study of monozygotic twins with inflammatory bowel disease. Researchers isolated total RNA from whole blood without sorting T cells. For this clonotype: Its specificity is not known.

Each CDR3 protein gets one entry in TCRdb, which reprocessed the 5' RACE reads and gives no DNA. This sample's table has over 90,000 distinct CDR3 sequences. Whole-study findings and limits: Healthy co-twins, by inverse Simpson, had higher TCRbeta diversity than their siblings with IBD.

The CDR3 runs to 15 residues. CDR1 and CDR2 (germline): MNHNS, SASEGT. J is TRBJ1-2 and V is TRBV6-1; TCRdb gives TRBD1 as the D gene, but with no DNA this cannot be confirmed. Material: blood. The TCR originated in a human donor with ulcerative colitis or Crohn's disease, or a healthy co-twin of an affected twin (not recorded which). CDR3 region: CATQLGQKILYGYTF.